The T cell receptor beta chain described here comes from a study of cytomegalovirus exposure and HLA in healthy donors. Study observations and caveats: A prior analysis recorded that most TCR beta V segments were productive about 87% or about 30% of the time. An analysis that was carried out later associated 15,000 to 20,000 TCR beta sequences with HLA alleles at 0.05 false discovery rate. The study dropped some indistinguishable V segments, TRBV6-2 and TRBV6-3 among them.

PCR employed 60 Vbeta and 13 Jbeta primers. The method was immunoSEQ multiplex PCR; TCRdb's version includes in-frame clones alone and lacks a portion of them. Here the sample spans 85,000 to 100,000 clones, more than 75% being singletons. The CDR3 covers 14 residues. V was cut by 2 bases and J by 7 bases, with 14 bases left in between. Germline CDR1 reads SEHNR; CDR2 reads FQNEAQ (reference sequence). This clone was observed a single time. No antigen is known for it. This receptor was obtained from a human donor in good health. The sequencing input was PBMCs. The gene calls are TRBV7-9 and TRBJ2-5, with D tentatively TRBD1 (6 bases). The DNA of the CDR3 is TGTGCCAGCAGCTTAATTGGGGGCGCGGGGACCCAGTACTTC. It encodes CASSLIGGAGTQYF.